This T cell receptor (beta chain) was retrieved from a study of Ad26.COV2.S vaccination and SARS-CoV-2 variants. The overall study: Ad26.COV2.S arm of COV1001 included the donor. By the intramuscular route, Ad26.COV2.S was given once, or twice 56 days apart. General observations from the study: People who got the vaccine had more spike-specific TCR breadth than people who got placebo. Responses of T cells in total may have been underestimated by the TCR breadth and depth analyses.

Trimming removed 5 bases at V and 8 bases at J, with 16 bases between. This CDR3 has 15 amino acids. Germline V gene lookup returns CDR1 SGHDN and CDR2 FVKESK. Clones were read by immunoSEQ multiplex PCR, and TCRdb kept only the in-frame ones, dropping some. The sample has some 340,000 clones, roughly 86% seen once. In the case of this clone: As yet, its antigen is unknown.

Treatment defined: some 20 received Ad26.COV2.S at low or high dose, single or two shots; about 5 received placebo; per-sample allocation not given. Samples were taken on day 63 after the first vaccine or placebo injection. The chain has TRBV14 and TRBJ1-6; D gene uncertain. The starting material was peripheral blood, obtained in a trial of Ad26.COV2.S vaccine versus placebo. This clonotype was obtained from a person between 18 and 60 years old who received the Ad26.COV2.S COVID-19 vaccine or a placebo. CDR3 bases: TGTGCCAGCAGCGCCGGGGTCAGAGCTTATTCACCCCTCCACTTT. It specifies CASSAGVRAYSPLHF.